The 19 T cell receptor beta chains given below trace back to one sample, sequenced in a study of cytomegalovirus exposure and HLA in healthy donors. The PCR employed 60 Vbeta primers together with 13 Jbeta primers. Here immunoSEQ multiplex PCR was the method, and the copy in TCRdb shows in-frame clones only, minus some. The sample comprises about 140,000 clones, around 80% of which are singletons, and approximately 10% rests with the top ten. Material: PBMCs. These receptors came from a woman between 50 and 59 years old in good health and CMV-seropositive.

V usage is TRBV18 and J usage is TRBJ1-2; D possibly corresponds to TRBD1 (5 bases). The CDR3 spans 15 residues. Trimming pared 2 bases from V and 4 bases from J, leaving 14 bases between. The V gene's germline CDR1 is KGHSH and CDR2 LQKENI. CDR3 nucleotide sequence: TGTGCCAGCTCACCAGATCGGGGGACGGGCTATGGCTACACCTTC. As protein: CASSPDRGTGYGYTF.

This clone was picked up one time. The chain combines TRBV28 with TRBJ2-5; the D gene is possibly TRBD1 (6 bases). The CDR3 runs 16 residues. Per the germline V gene, CDR1 is MDHEN and CDR2 is SYDVKM. Deletions cut 2 bases from V and 3 bases from J, with 16 bases between. CDR3 DNA sequence: TGTGCCAGCAGTTTAGACAGTCAGGGGATGGAAGAGACCCAGTACTTC. It encodes CASSLDSQGMEETQYF. Full variable domain (remainder filled in from reference TRBV28 and TRBJ2-5): DVKVTQSSRYLVKRTGEKVFLECVQDMDHENMFWYRQDPGLGLRLIYFSYDVKMKEKGDIPEGYSVSREKKERFSLILESASTNQTSMYLCASSLDSQGMEETQYFGPGTRLLVL.

The chain couples TRBV5-6 to TRBJ2-3, with D tentatively TRBD1 (6 bases). CDR1 SGHDT and CDR2 YYEEEE come from the germline V gene. This CDR3 spans 16 amino acids. The V and J ends lost 4 bases and 0 bases respectively, with 15 bases between them. The CDR3 region has the DNA TGTGCCAGCAGCCCCGGGACACGGTCTAGCACAGATACGCAGTATTTT. Protein sequence: CASSPGTRSSTDTQYF.

The genes are TRBV29-1 and TRBJ1-1; 9 bases line up with TRBD1. V lost 7 bases and J lost 0; bases outside the gene matches: 9. The CDR3 consists of 15 residues. Germline V gene data show CDR1 as SQVTM and CDR2 as ANQGSEA. This chain's CDR3 is CSAPGTGRLNTEAFF. For the CDR3, the DNA is TGCAGCGCTCCAGGGACAGGGAGGTTGAACACTGAAGCTTTCTTT.

This chain links TRBV19 with TRBJ2-2; D might be TRBD2 (5 bases). V lost 4 bases, J lost 7 bases, and 16 bases lay in between. Germline assignment: CDR1 LNHDA and CDR2 SQIVND (reference sequence). CDR3 length: 15 residues. The chain's CDR3 is CASSTRAPGDGELFF. CDR3 coding DNA: TGTGCCAGTAGTACCCGGGCCCCCGGGGACGGGGAGCTGTTTTTT.

The CDR3 nucleotides read TGTGCCAGCAGTTTATTTCAGGGGGCCACCAGGAACACTGAAGCTTTCTTT. This encodes CASSLFQGATRNTEAFF. The chain carries TRBV28 and TRBJ1-1; 8 positions agree with TRBD1. This CDR3 has 17 residues. Germline loops: CDR1 MDHEN, CDR2 SYDVKM. Trimming cost V 1 base and J 1 base; bases outside gene matches: 8.

The chain employs TRBV10-3 and TRBJ2-1, with TRBD1 identical over 7 bases. The CDR3 is 12 amino acids. Germline CDR1 reads ENHRY; CDR2 reads SYGVKD. J lost 7 bases, V lost 8 bases, and 5 bases had no gene match. This CDR3 is CAIGPQGNEQFF. The CDR3 DNA reads as TGTGCCATCGGCCCACAGGGGAATGAGCAGTTCTTC.

V is TRBV5-4 and J is TRBJ2-3; D might be TRBD2 (7 bases). V was pared by 0 bases and J by 4 bases, with 9 bases between. Germline CDR1 reads SGHNT; CDR2 reads YYREEE (reference sequence). This CDR3 comprises 14 residues. The CDR3 DNA reads TGTGCCAGCAGCTTGGAAGGGGGGGCAGATACGCAGTATTTT. Translated: CASSLEGGADTQYF. Full variable domain (outside the CDR3, taken from reference TRBV5-4 and TRBJ2-3): ETGVTQSPTHLIKTRGQQVTLRCSSQSGHNTVSWYQQALGQGPQFIFQYYREEENGRGNFPPRFSGLQFPNYSSELNVNALELDDSALYLCASSLEGGADTQYFGPGTRLTVL.

The rearrangement joins TRBV7-2 to TRBJ2-7; the match to TRBD1 covers 7 bases. This CDR3 is built from 14 residues. The ends lost 0 bases at V and 2 bases at J; junction bases unmatched: 1. Germline V CDR1 and CDR2: SGHTA, FQGNSA. The CDR3 sequence is CASSLATGTYEQYF. The CDR3 DNA follows: TGTGCCAGCAGCTTAGCGACAGGGACCTACGAGCAGTACTTC.

The CDR3 loop is CASSPLGGGRGTGELFF. The CDR3 DNA sequence: TGTGCCAGCAGCCCGCTGGGGGGGGGCCGTGGCACCGGGGAGCTGTTTTTT. This chain uses TRBV5-4 with TRBJ2-2; weak D call: TRBD2 (7 bases). Germline V gene sequence: CDR1 SGHNT, CDR2 YYREEE (reference sequence). The CDR3 extends over 17 amino acids. Trimming pared 4 bases from V and 4 bases from J, leaving 20 bases between.

The chain carries TRBV6-4 and TRBJ1-1; 8 bases match TRBD1. The V gene end was trimmed by 6 bases and the J gene end by 3 bases; junction bases not matched to a gene: 6. In germline, CDR1 is MRHNA, CDR2 SNTAGT. This CDR3 contains 14 residues. CDR3 DNA: TGTGCCAGCAGCGAGGGACAGGACGACACTGAAGCTTTCTTT. Translated, it gives CASSEGQDDTEAFF.

The chain has TRBV7-2 and TRBJ2-3, with TRBD2 identical over 7 bases. CDR1 and CDR2 (germline): SGHTA, FQGNSA. The V segment lost 3 bases and the J segment 2 bases; nucleotides outside the gene matches: 8. This CDR3 spans 16 amino acids. Here the CDR3 DNA reads TGTGCCAGCAGCTTTAGTAGCGGGTCATCCACAGATACGCAGTATTTT. It translates to CASSFSSGSSTDTQYF.

The rearrangement joins TRBV30 to TRBJ1-1; D perhaps matches TRBD1 (5 bases). CDR3 length: 12 amino acids. V lost 5 bases to trimming and J lost 0 bases, with 7 bases between them. CDR1 and CDR2 (germline): GTSNPN, SVGIG (reference sequence). CDR3 residues: CAWEGVNTEAFF. The CDR3 DNA is TGTGCCTGGGAAGGGGTGAACACTGAAGCTTTCTTT.

The CDR3 nucleotides are TGTGCCAGCAGCTTAAGCGACAGGGAGAATGAGCAGTTCTTC. Protein: CASSLSDRENEQFF. The V and J genes are TRBV7-9 and TRBJ2-1; TRBD1 matches 7 bases. The V segment lost 2 bases and the J segment 7 bases; nucleotides outside the gene matches: 5. The CDR3 has 14 amino acids. Germline CDR1 and CDR2: SEHNR and FQNEAQ (reference sequence).

The CDR3 sequence is CASRSNQGQGNTEAFF. The CDR3 nucleotides read TGTGCCAGCAGGTCGAACCAGGGACAGGGGAACACTGAAGCTTTCTTT. J is TRBJ1-1 and V is TRBV28; 9 bases agree with TRBD1. J gave up 1 base and V 6 bases, and 9 bases lay outside the gene matches. Per germline, CDR1 MDHEN and CDR2 SYDVKM. This CDR3 comprises 16 residues.

V and J are TRBV6-1 and TRBJ2-6, with D hard to call. V was trimmed by 0 bases and J by 0 bases, leaving 3 bases between them. This CDR3 region has 15 residues. CDR1 and CDR2 (germline): MNHNS, SASEGT. CDR3 in amino acids: CASSEASSGANVLTF. The CDR3 bases are TGTGCCAGCAGTGAAGCCTCCTCTGGGGCCAACGTCCTGACTTTC.

The CDR3 nucleotides are TGTGCCAGCAGCTCTTTAGCGGGGGGGCCGAATGAGCAGTTCTTC. It yields the protein CASSSLAGGPNEQFF. The V call is TRBV28, the J call TRBJ2-1; 11 bases line up with TRBD2. The CDR3 runs to 15 residues. Germline V gives CDR1 MDHEN, CDR2 SYDVKM. V gave up 6 bases and J gave up 7 bases; unmatched junction bases: 8.

The J gene is TRBJ1-5, the V gene TRBV6-1, with TRBD1 matching 8 bases. This CDR3 region has 15 residues. Germline V gene sequence: CDR1 MNHNS, CDR2 SASEGT. V trimming: 6 bases; J trimming: 2 bases; junction bases outside the gene matches: 6. In DNA, the CDR3 is TGTGCCAGCAGATTCAGGGGGCAAGGCAATCAGCCCCAGCATTTT. Protein: CASRFRGQGNQPQHF.

V usage is TRBV28 and J usage is TRBJ1-5; 8 nucleotides match TRBD1. This CDR3 is built from 15 residues. V lost 0 bases to trimming and J lost 4 bases; unmatched junction nucleotides: 2. From germline, CDR1 is MDHEN and CDR2 SYDVKM. CDR3 nucleotide sequence: TGTGCCAGCAGTTTATGGGACAGGGTGAATCAGCCCCAGCATTTT. Translated, it gives CASSLWDRVNQPQHF.